What follows is one TCR beta chain and its context. These data are taken from a study of prognosis after radiotherapy for stage I lung cancer. As for the study in general: The patients, all with stage I non-small cell lung cancer, were enrolled between April 2018 and early 2019. Adenocarcinoma was the tumor type in approximately 12 patients, squamous cell carcinoma in about 7.

Sample collection consisted of 5 to 7.5 milliliters of peripheral blood drawn at each of two time points. Template was genomic DNA; TCR beta CDR3 amplified in two multiplex PCR rounds. Every TRBV and TRBJ gene had its own specific primer in first-round PCR. During the second PCR round, universal primers were used. TCRdb independently ran MiXCR on the multiplex PCR reads; one entry per CDR3 protein. The sample holds approximately 30,000 distinct CDR3 sequences, about 30% seen once. This TCR derives from a donor over 45 with non-small cell lung cancer. The sample was PBMCs, taken before or after stereotactic body radiation therapy (not recorded which).

This chain's CDR3 is CASSESGLVDIQYF. As DNA, the CDR3 is TGTGCCAGCAGTGAGTCGGGGCTTGTTGACATTCAGTACTTC. The V gene is TRBV6-2 or TRBV6-3, the J gene TRBJ2-4; D tentatively fits TRBD1 or TRBD2 (5 bases each). The CDR3 sequence is 14 residues long. Trimming took off 5 bases at V and 8 bases at J, with 16 bases between the two ends. From germline, CDR1 is MNHEY and CDR2 SVGEGT.